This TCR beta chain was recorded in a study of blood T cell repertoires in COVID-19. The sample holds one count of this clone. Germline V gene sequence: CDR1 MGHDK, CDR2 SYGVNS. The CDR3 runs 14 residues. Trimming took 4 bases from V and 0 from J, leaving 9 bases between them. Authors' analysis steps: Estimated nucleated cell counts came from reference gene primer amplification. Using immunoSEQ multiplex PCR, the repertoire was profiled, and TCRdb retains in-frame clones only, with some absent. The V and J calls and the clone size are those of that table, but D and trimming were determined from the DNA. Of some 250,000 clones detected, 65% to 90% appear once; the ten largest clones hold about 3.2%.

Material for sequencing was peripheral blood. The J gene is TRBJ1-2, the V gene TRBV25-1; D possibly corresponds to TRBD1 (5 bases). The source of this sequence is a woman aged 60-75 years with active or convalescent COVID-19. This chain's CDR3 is CASSVQGTNYGYTF. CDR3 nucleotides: TGTGCCAGCAGTGTCCAGGGAACTAACTATGGCTACACCTTC.